This TCR beta chain was documented in a study of cytomegalovirus exposure and HLA in healthy donors. The wider study: Unique TCR beta sequences numbering approximately 120 million came from around 180 million T cells in an earlier analysis. Some 85 million unique TCRs, all from HLA-typed donors, were included in an early release of the data.

PCR used 60 Vbeta primers and 13 Jbeta primers. Data came from immunoSEQ multiplex PCR; TCRdb stores just in-frame clones and leaves some out. The table shows around 94,000 clones, with approximately 84% occurring only once. Broader study findings: Fewer than 200 TCR beta chains were listed as cytomegalovirus-associated.

Note on this clone: The target antigen is unknown.

The TCR sequence derives from a man aged 18 to 29 in good health and CMV-seronegative. The sequenced sample was PBMCs.

The CDR3 loop reads CAWSTGINYGYTF. The DNA for the CDR3 is TGTGCCTGGAGTACGGGAATTAACTATGGCTACACCTTC. The V call is TRBV30, the J call TRBJ1-2; unclear D gene. The CDR3 covers 13 residues. V lost 2 bases and J lost 1, with 8 bases in between. Germline lookup yields CDR1 GTSNPN and CDR2 SVGIG (reference sequence).